A selection of T cell receptor beta chains follows, all from one sample in a study of shared clonotypes between healthy human individuals. Assay used: immunoSEQ multiplex PCR; TCRdb lists only in-frame clones, some missing. The data hold more than 400,000 clones, with about 96% observed a single time. The sequenced sample was naive CD4+ T cells sorted from blood. The receptors come from a woman younger than 45 in good health. Both conserved end residues are part of each CDR3. A D gene is named only where the DNA matches it firmly.

d_call j_call v_call cdr3_nt cdr3_aa
TRBD2 TRBJ2-3 TRBV11-2 TGTGCCAGCAGCCAACTAGCGGGAGGGCTTCCAGATACGCAGTATTTT CASSQLAGGLPDTQYF
TRBD1 TRBJ2-4 TRBV19 TGTGCCAGTAGTCCAGACAGGGGCCCAGCCAAAAACATTCAGTACTTC CASSPDRGPAKNIQYF
TRBD1 TRBJ2-7 TRBV11-3 TGTGCCAGCAGCGGGGACAGTTCCTACGAGCAGTACTTC CASSGDSSYEQYF
. TRBJ2-3 TRBV12-5 TGTGCTAGTGGGGATGACACAGATACGCAGTATTTT CASGDDTDTQYF
. TRBJ1-5 TRBV6-5 TGTGCCAGCAGTGATCAGGGATACAATCAGCCCCAGCATTTT CASSDQGYNQPQHF
. TRBJ1-5 TRBV6-1 TGTGCCAGCAGCCCTTCCTGGGTAAATCAGCCCCAGCATTTT CASSPSWVNQPQHF
. TRBJ1-1 TRBV6-6 TGTGCCAGCAGTTACAAAGGAACCACTGAAGCTTTCTTT CASSYKGTTEAFF
TRBD1 TRBJ2-6 TRBV5-1 TGCGCCAGCAGCTTTTATCAGGGGGCTGGGGCCAACGTCCTGACTTTC CASSFYQGAGANVLTF
. TRBJ2-7 TRBV28 TGTGCCAGCAGTTTGGTGCACGGGACCTACGAGCAGTACTTC CASSLVHGTYEQYF
TRBD2 TRBJ2-2 TRBV7-3 TGTGCCAGCAGTATAGCACCGGGACTAGCGGGAGATAGGGACACCGGGGAGCTGTTTTTT CASSIAPGLAGDRDTGELFF
. TRBJ2-1 TRBV28 TGTGCCAGCAGTCGACTACATAATCCTGAGCAGTTCTTC CASSRLHNPEQFF
. TRBJ2-5 TRBV5-1 TGCGCCAGCAGCTTTCGGCGGAGCCAAGAGACCCAGTACTTC CASSFRRSQETQYF
. TRBJ2-4 TRBV4-1 TGCGCCAGCAGACAATCCATTTCCGAACTAGCCGAAAACATTCAGTACTTC CASRQSISELAENIQYF
. TRBJ1-4 TRBV5-4 TGTGCCAGCAGCTTGTACTATGGACAGACTAATGAAAAACTGTTTTTT CASSLYYGQTNEKLFF
. TRBJ2-5 TRBV7-3 TGTGCCAGCAGCTCAAAGGGAGACACCCCAGAGACCCAGTACTTC CASSSKGDTPETQYF
TRBD2 TRBJ2-3 TRBV6-1 TGTGCCAGCCCCGTAGGACTAGCGGGTACAGATACGCAGTATTTT CASPVGLAGTDTQYF
. TRBJ2-6 TRBV7-9 TGTGCCAGCAGCTTAGCGCGGTTTCCCGGGGCCAACGTCCTGACTTTC CASSLARFPGANVLTF